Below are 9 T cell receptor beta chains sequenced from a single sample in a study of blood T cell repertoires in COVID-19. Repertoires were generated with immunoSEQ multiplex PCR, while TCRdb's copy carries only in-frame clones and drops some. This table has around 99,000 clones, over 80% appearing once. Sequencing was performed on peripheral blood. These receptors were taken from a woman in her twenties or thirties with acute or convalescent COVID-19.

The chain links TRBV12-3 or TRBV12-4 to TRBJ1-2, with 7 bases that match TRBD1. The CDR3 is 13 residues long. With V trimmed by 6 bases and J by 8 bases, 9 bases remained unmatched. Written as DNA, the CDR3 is TGTGCCAGCAGCCTAAGACAGGGTGAAGGCTACACCTTC. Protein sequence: CASSLRQGEGYTF.

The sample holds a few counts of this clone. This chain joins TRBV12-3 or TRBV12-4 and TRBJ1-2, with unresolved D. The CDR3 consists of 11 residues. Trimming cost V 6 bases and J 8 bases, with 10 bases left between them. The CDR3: CASSPSLGYTF. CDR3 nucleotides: TGTGCCAGCAGCCCCTCCCTGGGCTACACCTTC.

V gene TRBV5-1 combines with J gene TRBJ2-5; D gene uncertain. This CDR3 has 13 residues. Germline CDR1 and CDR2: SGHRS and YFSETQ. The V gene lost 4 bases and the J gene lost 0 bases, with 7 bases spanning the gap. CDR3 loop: CASSVTNQETQYF. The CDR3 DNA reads TGCGCCAGCAGCGTAACAAACCAAGAGACCCAGTACTTC. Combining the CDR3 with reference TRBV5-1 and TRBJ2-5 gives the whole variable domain KAGVTQTPRYLIKTRGQQVTLSCSPISGHRSVSWYQQTPGQGLQFLFEYFSETQRNKGNFPGRFSGRQFSNSRSEMNVSTLELGDSALYLCASSVTNQETQYFGPGTRLLVL.

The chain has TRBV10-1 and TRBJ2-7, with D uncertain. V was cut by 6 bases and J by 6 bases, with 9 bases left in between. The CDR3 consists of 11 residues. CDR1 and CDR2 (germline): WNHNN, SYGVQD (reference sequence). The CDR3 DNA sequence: TGCGCCAGCAGCTCGTCTTTCGAGCAGTACTTC. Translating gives CASSSSFEQYF.

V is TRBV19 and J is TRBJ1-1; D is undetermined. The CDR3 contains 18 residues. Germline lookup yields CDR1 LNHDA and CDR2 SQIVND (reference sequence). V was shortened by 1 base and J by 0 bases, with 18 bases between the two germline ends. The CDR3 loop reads CASSIAWRRTGLNTEAFF. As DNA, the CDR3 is TGTGCCAGTAGTATAGCTTGGCGGAGGACCGGCCTGAACACTGAAGCTTTCTTT.

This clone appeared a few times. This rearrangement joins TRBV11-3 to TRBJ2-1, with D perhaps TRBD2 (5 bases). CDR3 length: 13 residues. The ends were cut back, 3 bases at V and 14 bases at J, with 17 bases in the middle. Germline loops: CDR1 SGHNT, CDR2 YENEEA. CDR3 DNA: TGTGCCAGCAGCTTTACGTCAGCGGAGCCGGAGTTCTTC. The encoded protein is CASSFTSAEPEFF. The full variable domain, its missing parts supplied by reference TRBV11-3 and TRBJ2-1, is EAGVVQSPRYKIIEKKQPVAFWCNPISGHNTLYWYLQNLGQGPELLIRYENEEAVDDSQLPKDRFSAERLKGVDSTLKIQPAELGDSAVYLCASSFTSAEPEFFGPGTRLTVL.

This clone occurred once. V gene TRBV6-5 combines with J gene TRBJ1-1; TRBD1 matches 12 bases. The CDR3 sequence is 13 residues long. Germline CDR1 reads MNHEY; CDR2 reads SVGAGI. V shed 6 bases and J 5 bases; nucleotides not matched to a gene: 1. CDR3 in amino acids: CASRGQGATEAFF. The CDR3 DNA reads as TGTGCCAGCAGGGGACAGGGGGCAACTGAAGCTTTCTTT.

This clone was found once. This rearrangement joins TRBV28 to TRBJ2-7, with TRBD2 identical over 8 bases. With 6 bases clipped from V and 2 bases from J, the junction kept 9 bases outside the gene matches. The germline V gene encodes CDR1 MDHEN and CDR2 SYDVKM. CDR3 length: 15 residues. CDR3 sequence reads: CASSPPGGGPYEQYF. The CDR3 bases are TGTGCCAGCAGCCCCCCCGGGGGGGGCCCCTACGAGCAGTACTTC.

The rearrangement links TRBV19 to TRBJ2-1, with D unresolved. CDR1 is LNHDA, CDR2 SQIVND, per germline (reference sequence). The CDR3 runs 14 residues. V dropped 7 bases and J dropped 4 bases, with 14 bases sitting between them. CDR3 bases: TGTGCCAGTACCCGCGGCGACCCATACAATGAGCAGTTCTTC. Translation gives CASTRGDPYNEQFF.